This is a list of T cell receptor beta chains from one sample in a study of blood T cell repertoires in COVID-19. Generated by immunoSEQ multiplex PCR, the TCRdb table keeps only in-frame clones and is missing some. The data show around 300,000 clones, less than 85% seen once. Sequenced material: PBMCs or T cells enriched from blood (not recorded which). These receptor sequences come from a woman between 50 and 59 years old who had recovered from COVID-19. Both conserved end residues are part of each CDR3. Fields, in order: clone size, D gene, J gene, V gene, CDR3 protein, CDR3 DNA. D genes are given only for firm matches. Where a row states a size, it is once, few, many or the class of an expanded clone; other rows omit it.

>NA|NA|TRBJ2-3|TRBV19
CASSKSAGPSTDTQYF
TGTGCCAGTAGTAAAAGTGCAGGCCCGAGCACAGATACGCAGTATTTT
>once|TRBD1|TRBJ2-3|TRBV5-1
CASSPGQGLTDTQYF
TGCGCCAGCAGCCCGGGACAGGGCCTCACAGATACGCAGTATTTT
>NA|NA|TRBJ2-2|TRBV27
CASSNPPGIAGELFF
TGTGCCAGCAGTAACCCCCCCGGGATAGCCGGGGAGCTGTTTTTT
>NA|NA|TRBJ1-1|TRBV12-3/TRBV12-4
CASSWASLNAFF
TGTGCCAGCAGTTGGGCCAGCTTAAATGCTTTCTTT
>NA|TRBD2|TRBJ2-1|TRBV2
CASSEWGSSGLNEQFF
TGTGCCAGCAGTGAATGGGGGTCTAGCGGGCTCAATGAGCAGTTCTTC
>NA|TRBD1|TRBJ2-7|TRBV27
CASSYQGQGTYEQYF
TGTGCCAGCAGTTACCAGGGACAGGGGACCTACGAGCAGTACTTC
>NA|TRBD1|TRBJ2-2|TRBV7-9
CASSNGQGRTGELFF
TGTGCCAGCAGCAACGGACAGGGCCGGACCGGGGAGCTGTTTTTT
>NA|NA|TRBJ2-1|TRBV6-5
CASSYDIEPYNEQFF
TGTGCCAGCAGTTACGACATTGAGCCCTACAATGAGCAGTTCTTC
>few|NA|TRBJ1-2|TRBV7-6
CASSQIAGNYGYTF
TGTGCCAGCAGCCAGATAGCAGGGAACTATGGCTACACCTTC
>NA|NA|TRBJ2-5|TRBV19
CASSERDRIQETQYF
TGTGCCAGTAGTGAACGGGATCGAATCCAAGAGACCCAGTACTTC
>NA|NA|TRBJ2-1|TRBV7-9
CASSLSLDIGRTYNEQFF
TGTGCCAGCAGCTTAAGCCTCGATATTGGGAGGACCTACAATGAGCAGTTCTTC
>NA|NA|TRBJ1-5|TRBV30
CAWSGSVLHQPQHF
TGTGCCTGGTCTGGCTCAGTTCTCCATCAGCCCCAGCATTTT
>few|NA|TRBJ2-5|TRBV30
CAWSVRGRETQYF
TGTGCCTGGAGTGTACGTGGGAGGGAGACCCAGTACTTC
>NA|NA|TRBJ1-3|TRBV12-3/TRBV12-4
CASNTGSGNTIYF
TGTGCCAGCAATACAGGGTCCGGAAACACCATATATTTT
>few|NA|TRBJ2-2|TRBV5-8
CASSRRVVTTGELFF
TGTGCCAGCAGCCGGCGGGTAGTAACCACCGGGGAGCTGTTTTTT
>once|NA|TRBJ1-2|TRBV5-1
CASSPDTSRSYGYTF
TGCGCCAGCAGCCCGGACACTTCTCGGAGCTATGGCTACACCTTC